The 27 T cell receptor beta chains given below trace back to one sample, sequenced in a study of blood T cell repertoires in COVID-19. Some clones are missing from TCRdb's copy, which holds only in-frame ones; the method was immunoSEQ multiplex PCR. The sample has some 100,000 clones, almost 80% seen once; the top ten hold roughly 15%. The source material was peripheral blood. The receptor source for this set is a human donor in a cohort sampled during active COVID-19.

The chain links TRBV3-1 (or the pseudogene TRBV3-2) to TRBJ2-2, with 8 bases lining up with TRBD2. CDR3 size: 16 residues. Trimming at V came to 4 bases and at J to 2 bases, leaving 6 bases not matched to a gene. The germline V gene encodes CDR1 LGHDT and CDR2 YNNKEL (reference sequence). CDR3 amino acids: CASSLTSGGNTGELFF. As DNA, the CDR3 is TGTGCCAGCAGCCTTACTAGCGGAGGCAACACCGGGGAGCTGTTTTTT.

About this clone: An end of the junction does not agree with germline; a read error may underlie this. The V call is TRBV28, the J call TRBJ2-3; TRBD2 matches at 12 bases. The germline gives CDR1 MDHEN, CDR2 SYDVKM. The CDR3 has 15 residues. The CDR3 loop is CASSSSGGATMQQYF. DNA of the CDR3: TGTGCCAGTAGTTCTAGCGGGGGGGCTACTATGCAGCAGTATTTT.

This clone was seen only once. The chain joins TRBV6-5 to TRBJ1-6; 8 bases map to TRBD1. This CDR3 comprises 14 residues. CDR1 is MNHEY and CDR2 is SVGAGI in the germline V gene. The trim removed 2 bases at V and 9 bases at J, leaving 3 bases unmatched. The CDR3: CASSYVTGASPLHF. For the CDR3, the DNA is TGTGCCAGCAGTTACGTGACAGGGGCTTCACCCCTCCACTTT.

The chain recombines TRBV27 with TRBJ2-3; 8 bases are a match to TRBD2. This CDR3 has 14 residues. V lost 4 bases to trimming and J lost 4 bases; unmatched junction nucleotides: 4. CDR1 MNHEY and CDR2 SMNVEV come from the germline V gene (reference sequence). The CDR3 sequence is CASSWGLVADTQYF. CDR3 in DNA: TGTGCCAGCAGTTGGGGACTAGTCGCAGATACGCAGTATTTT.

The chain joins TRBV5-6 to TRBJ2-1, with 8 nucleotides matching TRBD1. From germline, CDR1 is SGHDT and CDR2 YYEEEE. CDR3 length equals 15 residues. Trimming at V came to 0 bases and at J to 7 bases, leaving 6 bases not matched to a gene. The CDR3 DNA reads as TGTGCCAGCAGCTTGGTACAGGGGGGAGTAAATGAGCAGTTCTTC. Encoded protein: CASSLVQGGVNEQFF.

The chain links TRBV13 to TRBJ2-1, with a tentative D call TRBD1 (6 bases). The CDR3 extends over 17 amino acids. Germline V gene data show CDR1 as PRHDT and CDR2 as FYEKMQ (reference sequence). The V gene lost 5 bases and the J gene lost 7 bases, with 24 bases spanning the gap. CDR3 in DNA: TGTGCCAGCAGCCGACTCACCTCGACGGGACATATGAATGAGCAGTTCTTC. This sequence encodes CASSRLTSTGHMNEQFF.

This clone was counted a single time. The chain uses TRBV7-9 and TRBJ2-2, with a tentative D call TRBD1 (6 bases). The CDR3 spans 15 residues. V lost 8 bases to trimming and J lost 4 bases, with 17 bases between them. The germline V gene encodes CDR1 SEHNR and CDR2 FQNEAQ (reference sequence). CDR3 protein: CASGYDRLSTGELFF. CDR3 DNA: TGTGCCAGCGGTTATGACAGGTTAAGCACCGGGGAGCTGTTTTTT.

V is TRBV19 and J is TRBJ1-1; 7 nucleotides align to TRBD1. Germline V gene lookup returns CDR1 LNHDA and CDR2 SQIVND (reference sequence). V gave up 4 bases and J gave up 3 bases; unmatched junction bases: 11. The CDR3 covers 16 residues. The CDR3 DNA is TGTGCCAGTAGTACCCAAAGGACAGGCGATTACACTGAAGCTTTCTTT. Amino acid sequence: CASSTQRTGDYTEAFF.

The genes are TRBV10-2 and TRBJ2-5; 7 nucleotides agree with TRBD2. The CDR3 runs 16 residues. V gave up 2 bases and J gave up 5 bases; unmatched junction bases: 11. Germline CDR1 and CDR2: WSHSY and SAAADI. CDR3 loop: CASSEEGGRNVETQYF. The CDR3 region has the DNA TGCGCCAGCAGTGAGGAGGGCGGGAGAAACGTGGAGACCCAGTACTTC.

This chain connects TRBV30 to TRBJ2-5; the D gene is possibly TRBD2 (5 bases). V dropped 3 bases and J dropped 2 bases, with 7 bases sitting between them. Looked up from germline, CDR1 is GTSNPN and CDR2 is SVGIG (reference sequence). The CDR3 sequence is 12 residues long. The CDR3 sequence is CAWSGNQETQYF. CDR3 DNA: TGTGCCTGGAGCGGGAATCAAGAGACCCAGTACTTC. The variable domain in full, with the rest retrieved from reference TRBV30 and TRBJ2-5, is SQTIHQWPATLVQPVGSPLSLECTVEGTSNPNLYWYRQAAGRGLQLLFYSVGIGQISSEVPQNLSASRPQDRQFILSSKKLLLSDSGFYLCAWSGNQETQYFGPGTRLLVL.

The V and J genes are TRBV7-8 and TRBJ2-7; TRBD1 matches at 7 bases. In germline, CDR1 is SGHVS, CDR2 FQNEAQ. Trimming cost V 5 bases and J 4 bases; bases outside gene matches: 11. The CDR3 length is 15 residues. CDR3 in amino acids: CASSAPHRGQYEQYF. CDR3 coding DNA: TGTGCCAGCAGCGCCCCCCACAGGGGCCAGTACGAGCAGTACTTC.

This clone has a single count. This rearrangement joins TRBV12-5 to TRBJ1-1; 8 positions match TRBD1. This CDR3 has 13 residues. The germline V gene has CDR1 LGHNT and CDR2 FRNRAP. Germline trimming cut 4 bases from V and 5 bases from J; bases unmatched to any gene: 3. The CDR3 sequence: CASGSDRGTEAFF. CDR3 DNA sequence: TGTGCTAGTGGTTCAGACAGGGGTACTGAAGCTTTCTTT.

This clone occurred a few times. V usage is TRBV5-1 and J usage is TRBJ2-1; 8 bases are shared with TRBD2. Per the germline V gene, CDR1 is SGHRS and CDR2 is YFSETQ. V was clipped by 0 bases and J by 6 bases; unmatched bases: 14. The CDR3 loop spans 18 amino acids. CDR3 sequence reads: CASSLELAEPGGVNEQFF. The CDR3 DNA sequence: TGCGCCAGCAGCTTGGAGTTAGCGGAGCCGGGAGGGGTCAATGAGCAGTTCTTC.

The rearrangement uses TRBV2 and TRBJ1-5; D not certain. The V and J ends lost 7 bases and 4 bases respectively, with 8 bases between them. The CDR3 covers 12 residues. Germline values: CDR1 SNHLY, CDR2 FYNNEI. CDR3 in amino acids: CASNGVNQPQHF. CDR3 DNA sequence: TGTGCCAGCAACGGGGTAAATCAGCCCCAGCATTTT.

This chain joins TRBV4-2 and TRBJ2-1, with 7 bases identical to TRBD2. The CDR3 loop spans 16 amino acids. Germline V gene sequence: CDR1 LGHNA, CDR2 YNFKEQ. V shed 6 bases and J 3 bases; nucleotides not matched to a gene: 11. This CDR3 reads CASRPTKRGNYNEQFF. CDR3 DNA sequence: TGTGCCAGCAGGCCCACCAAGCGGGGTAACTACAATGAGCAGTTCTTC.

This sequence joins TRBV28 and TRBJ1-2; no clear D gene. The CDR3 length is 12 residues. Per the germline V gene, CDR1 is MDHEN and CDR2 is SYDVKM. Trimming left V 5 bases short and J 4 bases short, with 8 bases between. The CDR3 bases are TGTGCCAGCAGTCGGGGTTCCTATGGCTACACCTTC. As protein: CASSRGSYGYTF.

Details on this clone: The junction departs from the called germline gene at one end, perhaps through a read error. This chain uses TRBV28 with TRBJ1-3; 8 bases agree with TRBD1. CDR1 and CDR2 (germline): MDHEN, SYDVKM. The CDR3 contains 12 residues. CDR3 protein: CASSRSGTGKVF. In DNA, the CDR3 is TGTGCCAGCAGCCGATCCGGGACAGGCAAGGTTTTT. Complete variable domain (other parts from reference TRBV28 and TRBJ1-3): DVKVTQSSRYLVKRTGEKVFLECVQDMDHENMFWYRQDPGLGLRLIYFSYDVKMKEKGDIPEGYSVSREKKERFSLILESASTNQTSMYLCASSRSGTGKVFGEGSWLTVV.

The chain is built from TRBV6-6 and TRBJ1-2; D unclear. Per the germline V gene, CDR1 is MNHNY and CDR2 is SVGAGI (reference sequence). CDR3 size: 12 residues. V shed 3 bases and J shed 2 bases, with 4 bases lying between them. The CDR3 region has the DNA TGTGCCAGCAGTTATGAGAACTATGGCTACACCTTC. Translated: CASSYENYGYTF.

Notes on this clone: One junction end does not reproduce the germline sequence, and a read error may be involved. The chain uses TRBV28 and TRBJ2-7; TRBD1 aligns across 7 bases. CDR1 and CDR2 from the germline V gene are MDHEN and SYDVKM. The CDR3 is made up of 11 amino acids. The CDR3 spells CASSSRQGGTF. CDR3 in DNA: TGTGCCAGCAGCTCAAGACAGGGTGGAACGTTC.

This clone came up many times. This chain links TRBV19 with TRBJ1-5; no definite D call. V lost 5 bases and J 6 bases, leaving 14 bases between the germline ends. Germline V CDR1 and CDR2: LNHDA, SQIVND (reference sequence). The CDR3 loop spans 14 amino acids. The CDR3 here is CASSLLAAVQPQHF. CDR3 sequence (DNA): TGTGCCAGTAGTTTACTCGCGGCCGTTCAGCCCCAGCATTTT.

The V call is TRBV4-1, the J call TRBJ2-3; unclear D gene. Germline-derived CDR1 and CDR2 are MGHRA and YSYEKL. Trimming cost V 1 base and J 0 bases, with 11 bases left between them. This CDR3 is 16 amino acids long. CDR3 nucleotides: TGCGCCAGCAGCCAAGGAAACTCGATAAGCACAGATACGCAGTATTTT. Its translation: CASSQGNSISTDTQYF.

There are many counts of this clone. The chain is built from TRBV5-1 and TRBJ1-6; D perhaps matches TRBD1 (5 bases). The V end lost 5 bases, the J end lost 5 bases, and 14 bases lay between the germline ends. Germline lookup yields CDR1 SGHRS and CDR2 YFSETQ. The CDR3 loop spans 15 amino acids. The CDR3 region has the DNA TGCGCCAGCAGTTGGATGACAGAGGATAATTCACCCCTCCACTTT. It codes for CASSWMTEDNSPLHF.

The genes are TRBV12-3 or TRBV12-4 and TRBJ2-3, with D unresolved. V gave up 6 bases and J gave up 0 bases, with 7 bases separating them. CDR3 length: 13 amino acids. The DNA for the CDR3 is TGTGCCAGCAGCCTCAGGAGCACAGATACGCAGTATTTT. Protein sequence: CASSLRSTDTQYF.

The chain recombines TRBV10-2 with TRBJ2-1, with 11 nucleotides matching TRBD2. V lost 4 bases to trimming and J lost 10 bases; unmatched junction nucleotides: 15. Germline CDR1 and CDR2: WSHSY and SAAADI. The CDR3 runs to 17 residues. The CDR3 sequence is CASSAPGNSGGALEQFF. DNA for the CDR3: TGCGCCAGCAGTGCACCTGGCAATAGCGGGGGGGCCTTAGAGCAGTTCTTC.

The chain uses TRBV6-1 and TRBJ2-1; 7 nucleotides line up with TRBD1. This CDR3 is built from 16 residues. CDR1 is MNHNS and CDR2 is SASEGT in the germline V gene. Unmatched junction bases numbered 11, after V lost 4 bases and J lost 5 bases. The CDR3 loop is CASSVTGVGRDNEQFF. DNA for the CDR3: TGTGCCAGCAGTGTAACAGGGGTTGGGAGAGACAATGAGCAGTTCTTC.

This clone was seen once. The rearrangement uses TRBV18 and TRBJ1-1; maybe TRBD1 (6 bases). This CDR3 is 14 amino acids long. Germline assignment: CDR1 KGHSH and CDR2 LQKENI. The V gene lost 6 bases and the J gene lost 2 bases, with 13 bases spanning the gap. CDR3 nucleotide sequence: TGTGCCAGCTCCCTCGGACAGATTAACACTGAAGCTTTCTTT. Encoded protein: CASSLGQINTEAFF.

The sample holds a few counts of this clone. This same CDR3 is encoded by further DNA sequences in the sample. This sequence joins TRBV5-1 and TRBJ1-1; a possible D gene is TRBD1 (6 bases). V shed 2 bases and J shed 1 base, with 9 bases lying between them. Germline V gene sequence: CDR1 SGHRS, CDR2 YFSETQ. The CDR3 spans 14 residues. The CDR3 spells CASSLQGRNTEAFF. CDR3 nucleotides: TGCGCCAGCAGCTTACAGGGTCGGAACACTGAAGCTTTCTTT.